The 21 T cell receptor beta chains given below trace back to one sample, sequenced in a study of metastatic and nonmetastatic thyroid tumors (dated by TCRdb to 2018 to 2021). Library construction relied on PCR. The listed sequencing device is Illumina HiSeq 4000. TCRdb itself trimmed the public reads at Q25 with fastp, ran MiXCR and retained productive beta chains. The sample table holds 3,500 to 5,000 clones, of which about 37% were seen once. The ten largest clones add up to approximately 20% of the sample. None of the patients had been given any treatment before thyroid surgery. The sample comprised tumor tissue. These receptors were obtained from a male donor with papillary thyroid cancer or a benign thyroid nodule (not recorded which). Some clones in this sample may be carry-over from other donors' samples.

V gene TRBV2 combines with J gene TRBJ2-1; D is possibly TRBD2 (7 bases). V lost 11 bases and J lost 5, with 16 bases in between. CDR1 and CDR2 from the germline V gene are SNHLY and FYNNEI. The CDR3 has 13 amino acids. CDR3: CAGEGGVDNEQFF. The CDR3 DNA reads as TGTGCCGGGGAGGGGGGAGTAGACAATGAGCAGTTCTTC.

The gene calls are TRBV19 and TRBJ1-2; D ambiguous. CDR1 and CDR2 from the germline V gene are LNHDA and SQIVND (reference sequence). The length of the CDR3 is 14 residues. Trimming left V 5 bases short and J 5 bases short, with 15 bases between. CDR3 in DNA: TGTGCCAGTAGTGTGTACCAAGGCATTTATGGCTACACCTTC. Amino acid sequence: CASSVYQGIYGYTF.

V and J are TRBV6-1 and TRBJ2-1, with 7 bases lining up with TRBD2. J was trimmed by 7 bases and V by 6 bases; bases with no gene match: 12. This CDR3 has 15 amino acids. The germline CDR1 and CDR2 sequences are MNHNS and SASEGT. The CDR3 is CASRPLLGGGNEQFF. The CDR3 bases are TGTGCCAGCAGACCCCTCCTTGGGGGGGGGAATGAGCAGTTCTTC.

The genes are TRBV28 and TRBJ1-4; possible D gene TRBD1, 6 bases. The CDR3 totals 18 residues. The V end lost 0 bases, the J end lost 8 bases, and 22 bases lay between the germline ends. CDR1 MDHEN and CDR2 SYDVKM come from the germline V gene. DNA of the CDR3: TGTGCCAGCAGTTTATGGGGGGGCGCGAAGGGAGGGGAGGAAAAACTGTTTTTT. Its translation is CASSLWGGAKGGEEKLFF. The whole variable domain, filled in from reference TRBV28 and TRBJ1-4, reads DVKVTQSSRYLVKRTGEKVFLECVQDMDHENMFWYRQDPGLGLRLIYFSYDVKMKEKGDIPEGYSVSREKKERFSLILESASTNQTSMYLCASSLWGGAKGGEEKLFFGSGTQLSVL.

This chain links TRBV12-3 or TRBV12-4 with TRBJ1-3; D perhaps matches TRBD1 (6 bases). The ends were cut back, 4 bases at V and 4 bases at J, with 11 bases in the middle. The CDR3 is made up of 14 amino acids. CDR3 coding DNA: TGTGCCAGCAGTTCCCGGACAGCGGGAAACACCATATATTTT. Its translation: CASSSRTAGNTIYF.

The genes are TRBV28 and TRBJ2-4, with a weak D call TRBD1 (6 bases). The CDR3 covers 18 residues. Trimming left V 2 bases short and J 7 bases short, with 24 bases between. Germline V lookup: CDR1 MDHEN, CDR2 SYDVKM. The CDR3 bases are TGTGCCAGCAGTTTAATCGGGCCGCAGGGGCCGCCAATCAACATTCAGTACTTC. Its protein product is CASSLIGPQGPPINIQYF.

This clone has only a few counts. The chain couples TRBV15 to TRBJ2-7, with TRBD2 matching over 9 bases. CDR3 length: 14 residues. V lost 5 bases, J lost 5 bases, and 7 bases stayed unmatched. Germline V gene sequence: CDR1 LNHNV, CDR2 YYDKDF (reference sequence). The CDR3 reads CATSVSGREDEQYF. The CDR3 nucleotides read TGTGCCACCAGCGTTAGCGGGAGAGAGGACGAGCAGTACTTC.

This sequence joins TRBV28 and TRBJ2-1; 8 bases match TRBD1. Trimming removed 2 bases from V and 7 bases from J; junction bases left unmatched: 7. Germline V CDR1 and CDR2: MDHEN, SYDVKM. The CDR3 length is 15 residues. Written as DNA, the CDR3 is TGTGCCAGCAGTTTAAGGTCCCAGGGGGCTAATGAGCAGTTCTTC. As protein: CASSLRSQGANEQFF.

The V call is TRBV7-9, the J call TRBJ1-2, with a weak D call TRBD1 (6 bases). Looked up from germline, CDR1 is SEHNR and CDR2 is FQNEAQ (reference sequence). This CDR3 region has 15 residues. V lost 2 bases to trimming and J lost 3 bases, with 13 bases between them. CDR3: CASSLFREGDYGYTF. Written as DNA, the CDR3 is TGTGCCAGCAGCTTATTCCGTGAGGGGGACTATGGCTACACCTTC.

This chain connects TRBV12-3 or TRBV12-4 to TRBJ2-7; D may be TRBD1 (5 bases). V was shortened by 7 bases and J by 0 bases, with 16 bases between the two germline ends. CDR3 length: 15 amino acids. The CDR3 loop is CASTSSRATSYEQYF. The CDR3 DNA reads as TGTGCCAGCACCTCGAGCAGGGCGACCTCCTACGAGCAGTACTTC.

This clone was picked up many times. The chain links TRBV10-2 to TRBJ2-5, with 9 bases that match TRBD1. The CDR3 has 15 residues. V was clipped by 2 bases and J by 2 bases; unmatched bases: 3. Germline lookup yields CDR1 WSHSY and CDR2 SAAADI. CDR3 sequence reads: CASSEPGTGQETQYF. As DNA, the CDR3 is TGCGCCAGCAGTGAGCCGGGGACAGGGCAAGAGACCCAGTACTTC.

There are a few counts of this clone. The chain recombines TRBV28 with TRBJ1-5; D may be TRBD1 (5 bases). The CDR3 sequence is 16 residues long. V was shortened by 5 bases and J by 5 bases, with 19 bases between the two germline ends. Germline V CDR1 and CDR2: MDHEN, SYDVKM. The DNA for the CDR3 is TGTGCCAGCAGTCCAGGGACGGGAAGATATTATCAGCCCCAGCATTTT. Protein sequence: CASSPGTGRYYQPQHF. The full variable domain, rest sourced from reference TRBV28 and TRBJ1-5, is DVKVTQSSRYLVKRTGEKVFLECVQDMDHENMFWYRQDPGLGLRLIYFSYDVKMKEKGDIPEGYSVSREKKERFSLILESASTNQTSMYLCASSPGTGRYYQPQHFGDGTRLSIL.

V usage is TRBV6-1 and J usage is TRBJ1-5; TRBD1 matches 8 bases. J gave up 5 bases and V 6 bases, and 3 bases lay outside the gene matches. The CDR3 spans 13 residues. The germline V gene encodes CDR1 MNHNS and CDR2 SASEGT. CDR3 residues: CASRGTGYQPQHF. In DNA form, the CDR3 reads TGTGCCAGCAGGGGGACAGGATATCAGCCCCAGCATTTT.

This clone has only one observation. This chain uses TRBV11-2 with TRBJ2-3; TRBD2 aligns across 13 bases. CDR1 and CDR2 (germline): SGHAT, FQNNGV. CDR3 size: 16 residues. Trimming removed 4 bases from V and 5 bases from J; junction bases left unmatched: 6. The CDR3 DNA reads TGTGCCAGCAGCTCCGGACTAGCGGGAGCGGGAGATACGCAGTATTTT. It translates to CASSSGLAGAGDTQYF. The complete variable domain, with remaining parts taken from reference TRBV11-2 and TRBJ2-3, reads EAGVAQSPRYKIIEKRQSVAFWCNPISGHATLYWYQQILGQGPKLLIQFQNNGVVDDSQLPKDRFSAERLKGVDSTLKIQPAKLEDSAVYLCASSSGLAGAGDTQYFGPGTRLTVL.

In DNA, the CDR3 is TGTGCCACGCTCCCGGAGGGGTACAATGAGCAGTTCTTC. Translating it yields CATLPEGYNEQFF. V gene TRBV6-5 combines with J gene TRBJ2-1; TRBD2 might be the D (6 bases). This CDR3 is 13 amino acids long. CDR1 is MNHEY, CDR2 SVGAGI, per germline. The ends were cut back, 10 bases at V and 4 bases at J, with 14 bases in the middle.

The chain recombines TRBV28 with TRBJ2-7; 7 positions agree with TRBD1. Germline CDR1 reads MDHEN; CDR2 reads SYDVKM. The CDR3 loop spans 14 amino acids. With 6 bases clipped from V and 1 base from J, the junction kept 6 bases outside the gene matches. CDR3 coding DNA: TGTGCCAGCAGCTACAGGACAGGTTCCTACGAGCAGTACTTC. The encoded protein is CASSYRTGSYEQYF. The full variable domain, in which reference TRBV28 and TRBJ2-7 provide the parts outside the CDR3, is DVKVTQSSRYLVKRTGEKVFLECVQDMDHENMFWYRQDPGLGLRLIYFSYDVKMKEKGDIPEGYSVSREKKERFSLILESASTNQTSMYLCASSYRTGSYEQYFGPGTRLTVT.

This clone was observed a handful of times. A junction end diverges from the germline sequence, so it may reflect a read error. The chain has TRBV27 and TRBJ2-1, with D maybe TRBD2 (5 bases). Germline V gives CDR1 MNHEY, CDR2 SMNVEV (reference sequence). The CDR3 sequence is 18 residues long. For the CDR3, the DNA is TGTGCCAGCAGTTTACATCGACTGGAGGTGAGCTCCTACGATGAGCAGTTCTTC. The encoded protein is CASSLHRLEVSSYDEQFF.

V is TRBV11-2 and J is TRBJ2-7, with 9 bases fitting TRBD1. V dropped 5 bases and J dropped 3; count of bases not matched to a gene: 8. The CDR3 spans 15 residues. Germline CDR1 reads SGHAT; CDR2 reads FQNNGV. The CDR3, as DNA: TGTGCCAGCAGCAGCACCGGGACAGGGAACTACGAGCAGTACTTC. Its protein product is CASSSTGTGNYEQYF.

The chain employs TRBV20-1 and TRBJ2-1; 9 nucleotides line up with TRBD1. This CDR3 has 15 amino acids. After removal of 0 bases from V and 4 bases from J, the junction contained 4 bases not matched to a gene. The germline CDR1 and CDR2 sequences are DFQATT and SNEGSKA (reference sequence). The CDR3 DNA sequence: TGCAGTGCTAGAGATGACAGGGGGGCATACAATGAGCAGTTCTTC. Translation gives CSARDDRGAYNEQFF.

This clone was detected once. The chain has TRBV11-2 and TRBJ1-6; D remains unclear. The CDR3 has 14 amino acids. Germline V gene data show CDR1 as SGHAT and CDR2 as FQNNGV. V was cut by 3 bases and J by 3 bases, with 6 bases left in between. CDR3 in amino acids: CASSFALYNSPLHF. DNA for the CDR3: TGTGCCAGCAGCTTTGCGCTCTATAATTCACCCCTCCACTTT.

The chain links TRBV11-2 to TRBJ2-1, with a tentative D call TRBD1 (5 bases). V gave up 2 bases and J gave up 7 bases, with 15 bases separating them. Germline values: CDR1 SGHAT, CDR2 FQNNGV. This CDR3 has 15 amino acids. The CDR3 spells CASSLSRGRGNEQFF. CDR3 DNA: TGTGCCAGCAGCTTAAGTAGGGGAAGAGGTAATGAGCAGTTCTTC.